These 8 T cell receptor beta chains were sequenced from one sample in a study of CD4 and CD8 cells across lung adenocarcinoma regions. Each CDR3 protein gets one entry after TCRdb re-called the PCR reads with MiXCR. The sample gives nearly 9,500 distinct CDR3 sequences, approximately 46% of which show up once; 40% to 55% is in the top ten. Sequencing was carried out using CD8+ T cells from the margin of a lung tumor. These receptors were taken from a female donor with lung adenocarcinoma. The CD4 and CD8 labels of this study may be unreliable.

The V and J genes are TRBV9 and TRBJ1-1; D gene ambiguous. CDR1 and CDR2 from the germline V gene are SGDLS and YYNGEE. The CDR3 spans 13 residues. V lost 0 bases and J 1 base, leaving 4 bases between the germline ends. CDR3 DNA sequence: TGTGCCAGCAGCGTAGAGGGGAACACTGAAGCTTTCTTT. Translating gives CASSVEGNTEAFF.

CDR3 protein: CATKVPRDRDTQYF. The CDR3 nucleotides are TGTGCCACCAAGGTCCCGCGTGACCGAGACACCCAGTACTTC. The chain is built from TRBV10-3 and TRBJ2-4, with D uncertain. CDR3 size: 14 residues. Per the germline V gene, CDR1 is ENHRY and CDR2 is SYGVKD. V lost 10 bases, J lost 13 bases, and 26 bases lay in between.

The chain is built from TRBV10-3 and TRBJ2-4, with D perhaps TRBD2 (6 bases). Trimming left V 4 bases short and J 12 bases short, with 28 bases between. This CDR3 has 17 amino acids. The germline V gene has CDR1 ENHRY and CDR2 SYGVKD. The CDR3 DNA is TGTGCCATCAGTGGCCCACCAGCGCGGGGAGCCAAAAATACTCAGTACTTC. Protein: CAISGPPARGAKNTQYF.

Sample share makes this clonotype medium-sized. This CDR3 reads CASLQGTSGIYNEQFF. The CDR3 DNA follows: TGTGCCAGCCTACAAGGGACTAGCGGGATCTACAATGAGCAGTTCTTC. This chain links TRBV27 with TRBJ2-1, with 13 bases matching TRBD2. Germline V gene sequence: CDR1 MNHEY, CDR2 SMNVEV (reference sequence). J was trimmed by 3 bases and V by 8 bases; bases with no gene match: 7. There are 16 residues in the CDR3.

The gene calls are TRBV27 and TRBJ2-1; TRBD2 matches at 10 bases. Germline-derived CDR1 and CDR2 are MNHEY and SMNVEV (reference sequence). Trimming at V came to 5 bases and at J to 7 bases, leaving 11 bases not matched to a gene. The CDR3 runs 16 residues. CDR3 sequence (DNA): TGTGCCAGCAGTGCCCTCAGCGGGAGGGGTGGGAATGAGCAGTTCTTC. Residues: CASSALSGRGGNEQFF.

This clonotype was found many times. The CDR3 nucleotides are TGTGCCAGCAGCCATTCCGACTTCTGGAGCTCTGGGGCCAACGTCCTGACTTTC. It yields the protein CASSHSDFWSSGANVLTF. This chain uses TRBV14 with TRBJ2-6; no reliable D call. The V end lost 3 bases, the J end lost 0 bases, and 15 bases lay between the germline ends. The CDR3 runs 18 residues. Germline values: CDR1 SGHDN, CDR2 FVKESK.

Relative to its sample, this clonotype is medium-sized (0.01 to 0.1%). The chain couples TRBV6-6 to TRBJ2-3, with D maybe TRBD2 (6 bases). The CDR3 contains 15 residues. Germline CDR1 and CDR2: MNHNY and SVGAGI (reference sequence). V lost 6 bases, J lost 4 bases, and 17 bases lay in between. The CDR3 bases are TGTGCCAGCAGCGGCCGGGACTTCCTCGCAGATACGCAGTATTTT. Its protein is CASSGRDFLADTQYF.

By sample fraction, this clonotype is medium-sized. The chain links TRBV6-5 to TRBJ2-1, with D perhaps TRBD2 (6 bases). Germline V gene lookup returns CDR1 MNHEY and CDR2 SVGAGI. V dropped 4 bases and J dropped 5 bases, with 12 bases sitting between them. This CDR3 has 14 amino acids. CDR3 sequence: CASSLVGGHNEQFF. The CDR3 coding sequence is TGTGCCAGCAGTTTAGTCGGAGGGCACAATGAGCAGTTCTTC.